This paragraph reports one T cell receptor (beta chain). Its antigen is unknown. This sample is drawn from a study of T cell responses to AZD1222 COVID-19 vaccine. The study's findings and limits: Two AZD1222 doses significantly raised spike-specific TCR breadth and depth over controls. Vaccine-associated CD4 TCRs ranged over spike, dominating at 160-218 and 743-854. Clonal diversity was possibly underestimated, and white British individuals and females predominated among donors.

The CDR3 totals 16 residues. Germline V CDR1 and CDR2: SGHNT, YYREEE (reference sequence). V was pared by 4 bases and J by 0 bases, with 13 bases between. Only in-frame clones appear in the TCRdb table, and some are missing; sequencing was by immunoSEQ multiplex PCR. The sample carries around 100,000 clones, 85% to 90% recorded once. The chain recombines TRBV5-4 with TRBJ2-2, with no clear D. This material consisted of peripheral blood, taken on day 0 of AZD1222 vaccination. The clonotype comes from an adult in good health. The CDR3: CASSPGPLPNTGELFF. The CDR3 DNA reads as TGTGCCAGCAGCCCTGGACCGCTACCGAACACCGGGGAGCTGTTTTTT. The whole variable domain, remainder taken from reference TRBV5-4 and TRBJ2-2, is ETGVTQSPTHLIKTRGQQVTLRCSSQSGHNTVSWYQQALGQGPQFIFQYYREEENGRGNFPPRFSGLQFPNYSSELNVNALELDDSALYLCASSPGPLPNTGELFFGEGSRLTVL.